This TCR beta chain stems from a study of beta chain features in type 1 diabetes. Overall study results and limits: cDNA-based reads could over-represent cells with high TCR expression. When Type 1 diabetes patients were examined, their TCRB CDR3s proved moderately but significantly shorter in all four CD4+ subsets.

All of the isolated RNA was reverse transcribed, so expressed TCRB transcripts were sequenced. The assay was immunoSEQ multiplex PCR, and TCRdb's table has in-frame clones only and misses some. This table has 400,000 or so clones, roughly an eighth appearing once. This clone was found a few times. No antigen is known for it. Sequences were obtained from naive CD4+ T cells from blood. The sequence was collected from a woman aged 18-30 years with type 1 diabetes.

The CDR3 bases are TGCAGTGCCCTAGGTGTATGGCAGTTCTTC. It specifies CSALGVWQFF. The chain is built from TRBV20-1 and TRBJ2-1; D unclear. The V gene lost 6 bases and the J gene lost 12 bases, with 12 bases spanning the gap. The CDR3 has 10 amino acids. Germline CDR1 reads DFQATT; CDR2 reads SNEGSKA (reference sequence).